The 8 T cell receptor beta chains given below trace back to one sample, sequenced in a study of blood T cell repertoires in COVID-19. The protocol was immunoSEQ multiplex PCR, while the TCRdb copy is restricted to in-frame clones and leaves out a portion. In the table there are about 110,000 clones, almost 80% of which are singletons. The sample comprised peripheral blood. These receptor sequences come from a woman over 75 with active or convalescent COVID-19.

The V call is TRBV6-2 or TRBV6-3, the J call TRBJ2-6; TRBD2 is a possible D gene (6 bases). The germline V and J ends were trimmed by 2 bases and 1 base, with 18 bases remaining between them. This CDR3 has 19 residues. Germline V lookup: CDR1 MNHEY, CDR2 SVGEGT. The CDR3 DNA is TGTGCCAGCAGTTACCCCCGGCCGGGACTTAATTCTGGGGCCAACGTCCTGACTTTC. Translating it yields CASSYPRPGLNSGANVLTF.

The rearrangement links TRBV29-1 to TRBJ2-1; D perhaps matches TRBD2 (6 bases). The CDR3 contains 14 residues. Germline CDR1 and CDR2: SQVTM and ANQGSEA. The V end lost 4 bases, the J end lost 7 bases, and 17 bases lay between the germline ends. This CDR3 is CSVAGVPAGNEQFF. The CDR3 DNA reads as TGCAGCGTTGCGGGAGTCCCGGCGGGGAATGAGCAGTTCTTC.

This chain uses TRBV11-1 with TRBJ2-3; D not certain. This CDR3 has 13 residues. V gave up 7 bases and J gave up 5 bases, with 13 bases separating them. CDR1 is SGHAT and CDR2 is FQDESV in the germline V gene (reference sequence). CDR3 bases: TGTGCCAGCAACGACCGGCGGTTAGATACGCAGTATTTT. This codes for CASNDRRLDTQYF.

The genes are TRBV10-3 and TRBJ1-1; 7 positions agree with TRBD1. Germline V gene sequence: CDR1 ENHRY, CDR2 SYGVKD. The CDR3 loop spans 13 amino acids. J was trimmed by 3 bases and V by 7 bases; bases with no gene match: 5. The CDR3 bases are TGTGCCATCAAATCCGGGACAGACACTGAAGCTTTCTTT. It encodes CAIKSGTDTEAFF.

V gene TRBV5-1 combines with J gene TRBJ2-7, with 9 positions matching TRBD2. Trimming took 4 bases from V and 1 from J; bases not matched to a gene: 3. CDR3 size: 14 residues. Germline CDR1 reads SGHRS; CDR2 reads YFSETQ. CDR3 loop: CASSALAGSYEQYF. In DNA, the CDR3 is TGCGCCAGCAGCGCGCTAGCGGGATCCTACGAGCAGTACTTC.

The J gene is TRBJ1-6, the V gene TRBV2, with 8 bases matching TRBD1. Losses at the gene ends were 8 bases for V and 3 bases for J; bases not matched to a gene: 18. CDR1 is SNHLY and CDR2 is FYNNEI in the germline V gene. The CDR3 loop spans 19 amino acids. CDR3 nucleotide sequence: TGTGCCAGCCAGCAGCGGACAGGGTCGGAGTTGGGCTATAATTCACCCCTCCACTTT. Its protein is CASQQRTGSELGYNSPLHF.

CDR3 protein: CAVRLAGAETQYF. For the CDR3, the DNA is TGTGCCGTCAGACTAGCGGGAGCGGAGACCCAGTACTTC. V and J are TRBV27 and TRBJ2-5; 12 bases match TRBD2. This CDR3 region has 13 residues. V shed 11 bases and J 5 bases; nucleotides not matched to a gene: 6. The germline gives CDR1 MNHEY, CDR2 SMNVEV (reference sequence).

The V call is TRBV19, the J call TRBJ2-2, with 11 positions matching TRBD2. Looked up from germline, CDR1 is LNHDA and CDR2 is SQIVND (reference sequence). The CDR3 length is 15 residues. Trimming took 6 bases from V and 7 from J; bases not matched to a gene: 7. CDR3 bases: TGTGCCAGTAGATTGATAGCGGGAGGGATCGGGGAGCTGTTTTTT. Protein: CASRLIAGGIGELFF.